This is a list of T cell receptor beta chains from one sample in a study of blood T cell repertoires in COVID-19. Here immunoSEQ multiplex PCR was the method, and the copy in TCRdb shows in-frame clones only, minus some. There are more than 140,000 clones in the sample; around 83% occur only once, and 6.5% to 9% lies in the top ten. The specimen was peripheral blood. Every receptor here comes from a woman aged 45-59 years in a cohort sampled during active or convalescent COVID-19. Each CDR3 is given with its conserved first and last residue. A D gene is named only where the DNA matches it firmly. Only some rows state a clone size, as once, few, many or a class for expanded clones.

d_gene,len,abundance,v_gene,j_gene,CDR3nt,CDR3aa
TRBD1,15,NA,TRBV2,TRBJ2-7,TGTGCCAGCAGTGTACCCGGGACAGGGGCTGACGAGCAGTACTTC,CASSVPGTGADEQYF
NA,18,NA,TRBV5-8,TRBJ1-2,TGTGCCAGCAGCTTGAGAGAGGGTACCGCAATCGCCTCGTCGGGCTACACCTTC,CASSLREGTAIASSGYTF
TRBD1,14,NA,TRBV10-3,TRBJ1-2,TGTGCCATCAGCCAGGACAGGGACGTCTATGGCTACACCTTC,CAISQDRDVYGYTF
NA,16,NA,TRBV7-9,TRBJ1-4,TGTGCCAGCAGCTTAGGGTTTCGGGGGATTGACGAAAAACTGTTTTTT,CASSLGFRGIDEKLFF
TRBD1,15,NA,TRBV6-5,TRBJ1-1,TGTGCCAGCAGTTACCAGGGGGTGGGGAACACTGAAGCTTTCTTT,CASSYQGVGNTEAFF
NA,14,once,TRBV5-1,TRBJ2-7,TGCGCCAGCAGCCCTACAGGACCTCCCTACGAGCAGTACTTC,CASSPTGPPYEQYF
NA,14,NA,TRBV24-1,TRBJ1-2,TGTGCCACCAGTAGGAGCCAGGGCGTAGCTGGCTACACCTTC,CATSRSQGVAGYTF
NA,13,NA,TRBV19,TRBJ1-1,TGTGCCAGTAGTCTAAGTCGGGAGACCGAAGCTTTCTTT,CASSLSRETEAFF
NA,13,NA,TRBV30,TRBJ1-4,TGTGCCTGGAGTGGCAGGGCTAATGAAAAACTGTTTTTT,CAWSGRANEKLFF
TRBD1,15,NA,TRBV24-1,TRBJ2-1,TGTGCCACCAGTGATCCGAGGACAGGGGGCAATGAGCAGTTCTTC,CATSDPRTGGNEQFF
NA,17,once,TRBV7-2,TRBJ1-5,TGTGCCAGCAGCTATGATACATTCGGGGTCCGAAATCAGCCCCAGCATTTT,CASSYDTFGVRNQPQHF
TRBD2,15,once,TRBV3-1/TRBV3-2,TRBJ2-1,TGTGCCAGCAGCCATAGAGCGGGGGGAGTCCCTGAGCAGTTCTTC,CASSHRAGGVPEQFF
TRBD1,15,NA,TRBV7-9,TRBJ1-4,TGTGCCAGCAGCTTACTAGGGGGCGCGAGTGAAAAACTGTTTTTT,CASSLLGGASEKLFF
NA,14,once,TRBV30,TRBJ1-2,TGTGCCTGGAGTGTATGGCAGGGAAACTATGGCTACACCTTC,CAWSVWQGNYGYTF
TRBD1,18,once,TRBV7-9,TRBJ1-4,TGTGCCAGCAGCCCACGACAGGGTCCAGTGGGGACTAATGAAAAACTGTTTTTT,CASSPRQGPVGTNEKLFF
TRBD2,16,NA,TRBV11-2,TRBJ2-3,TGTGCCAGCAGCTCCTATAGCGGGGGGGCCTCGGATACGCAGTATTTT,CASSSYSGGASDTQYF
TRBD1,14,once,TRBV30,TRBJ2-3,TGTGCCTGGAGCCCGGGACAGGGAGCAGATACGCAGTATTTT,CAWSPGQGADTQYF
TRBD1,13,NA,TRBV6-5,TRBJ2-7,TGTGCCAGCAGACCAGGGGGCTCCTACGAGCAGTACTTC,CASRPGGSYEQYF
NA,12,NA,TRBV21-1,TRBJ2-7,TGTGCCAGCAGCAAAGCCGGGGGACCGCAGTACTTC,CASSKAGGPQYF
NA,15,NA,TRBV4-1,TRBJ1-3,TGCGCCAGCAGACCACTTTCGGGTTCAGGAAACACCATATATTTT,CASRPLSGSGNTIYF
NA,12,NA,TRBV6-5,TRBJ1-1,TGTGCCGCCCGCAGGGGACCCACTGAAGCTTTCTTT,CAARRGPTEAFF
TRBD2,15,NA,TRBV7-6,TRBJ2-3,TGTGCCAGCAGCTTAATAGCGGGGGGCACAGATACGCAGTATTTT,CASSLIAGGTDTQYF
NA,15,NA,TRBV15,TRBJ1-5,TGTGCCACCAGCACCTACGGAGGTAACAATCAGCCCCAGCATTTT,CATSTYGGNNQPQHF
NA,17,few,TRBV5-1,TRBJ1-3,TGCGCCAGCAGCTTGGCCGTATGGGGCGCTGGTGGAAACACCATATATTTT,CASSLAVWGAGGNTIYF
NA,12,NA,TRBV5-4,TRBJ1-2,TGTGCCAGCAGCGGCCAGGGTGCTGGCTACACCTTC,CASSGQGAGYTF
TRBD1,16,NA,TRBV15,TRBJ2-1,TGTGCCACCAGCACAGGGGGCCGGATTGGATACAATGAGCAGTTCTTC,CATSTGGRIGYNEQFF
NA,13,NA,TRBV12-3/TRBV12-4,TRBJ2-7,TGTGCCACGAGAGGGTCCGGCTCCTACGAGCAGTACTTC,CATRGSGSYEQYF
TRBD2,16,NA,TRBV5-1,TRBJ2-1,TGCGCCAGCAGCCCAACTACCCGGGGGGGCCGGAATGAGCAGTTCTTC,CASSPTTRGGRNEQFF
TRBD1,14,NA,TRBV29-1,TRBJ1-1,TGCAGCGGTAGACAGGGGTCGATGAACACTGAAGCTTTCTTT,CSGRQGSMNTEAFF
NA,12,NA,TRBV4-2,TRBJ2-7,TGTGCCAGCAGCCAAGTAGGAGGCGAGCAGTACTTC,CASSQVGGEQYF
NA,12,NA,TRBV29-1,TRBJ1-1,TGCAGCGCACATGGCGGGGGCACTGAAGCTTTCTTT,CSAHGGGTEAFF
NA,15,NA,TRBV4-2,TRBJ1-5,TGTGCCAGCAGCCAAGGAGTAGAACGGGGTCAGCCCCAGCATTTT,CASSQGVERGQPQHF
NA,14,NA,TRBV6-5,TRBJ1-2,TGTGCCAGCAGTTACTCTGGACAGAACTATGGCTACACCTTC,CASSYSGQNYGYTF
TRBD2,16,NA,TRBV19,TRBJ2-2,TGTGCCAGTAGTTCCGGGACTAGCGGATTCACCGGGGAGCTGTTTTTT,CASSSGTSGFTGELFF
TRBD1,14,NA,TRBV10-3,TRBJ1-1,TGTGCCATCAGCCGGGACAGGGGGAACACTGAAGCTTTCTTT,CAISRDRGNTEAFF
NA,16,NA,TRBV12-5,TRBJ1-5,TGTGCTAGTGGTTTGTTGGCAGAATATAGCAATCAGCCCCAGCATTTT,CASGLLAEYSNQPQHF
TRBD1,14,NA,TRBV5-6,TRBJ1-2,TGTGCCAGCAGCGACAGGGGAAAAGGGTGGCTCTACACCTTC,CASSDRGKGWLYTF
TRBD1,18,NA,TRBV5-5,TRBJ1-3,TGTGCCAGCAGCTTGGCGGGACAGGGGGCTGACTCTGGAAACACCATATATTTT,CASSLAGQGADSGNTIYF
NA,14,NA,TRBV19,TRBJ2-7,TGTGCCAGTAGTACGGGGAACCCGCCCTACGAGCAGTACTTC,CASSTGNPPYEQYF
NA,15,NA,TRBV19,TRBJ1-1,TGTGCCAGTAGTGTTGGTTTCGGTATGAACACTGAAGCTTTCTTT,CASSVGFGMNTEAFF
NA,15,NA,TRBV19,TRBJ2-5,TGTGCCAGTAGCCCCGGGAGCTCCCCTGGGGAGACCCAGTACTTC,CASSPGSSPGETQYF
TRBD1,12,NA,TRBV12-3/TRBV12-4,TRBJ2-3,TGTGCCAGCAGGCCTGGGACAGAGGGGGAGTATTTT,CASRPGTEGEYF
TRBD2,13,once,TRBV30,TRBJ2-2,TGTGCCTGGGGGAGGGAAGTCACCGGGGAGCTGTTTTTT,CAWGREVTGELFF
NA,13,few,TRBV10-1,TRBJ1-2,TGCGCCAGCAGTGAGCAGGTTAACTATGGCTACACCTTC,CASSEQVNYGYTF
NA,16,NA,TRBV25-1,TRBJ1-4,TGTGCCAGCAGTCCGGGATCAAGAGCAGCTAATGAAAAACTGTTTTTT,CASSPGSRAANEKLFF
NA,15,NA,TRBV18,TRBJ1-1,TGTGCCAGCTCACCCGGGACTCTCGGAAGGACTGAAGCTTTCTTT,CASSPGTLGRTEAFF
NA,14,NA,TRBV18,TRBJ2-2,TGTGCCAGCTCACCGCCGAGCACCACCGGGGAGCTGTTTTTT,CASSPPSTTGELFF
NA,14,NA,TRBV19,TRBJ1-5,TGTGCCAGTAGTTCTGACAGATTCAATCAGCCCCAGCATTTT,CASSSDRFNQPQHF
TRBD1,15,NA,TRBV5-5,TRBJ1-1,TGTGCCAGCAGCTCAACAGGGGCCCTGAACACTGAAGCTTTCTTT,CASSSTGALNTEAFF